These 30 T cell receptor beta chains were all obtained from the same sample, sequenced in a study of cytomegalovirus exposure and HLA in healthy donors. The PCR had 60 Vbeta and 13 Jbeta primers. Clones were read by immunoSEQ multiplex PCR, and TCRdb kept only the in-frame ones, dropping some. The top ten hold about 3% of the sample, which has under 150,000 clones, about two thirds seen once. The sample was PBMCs. These receptor sequences come from a woman aged 55-70 years in good health and CMV-seropositive.

The chain joins TRBV7-2 to TRBJ1-6, with D possibly being TRBD1 (6 bases). The CDR3 length is 15 residues. Trimming left V 1 base short and J 7 bases short, with 11 bases between. Germline V gives CDR1 SGHTA, CDR2 FQGNSA. The CDR3 DNA is TGTGCCAGCAGCTTAGTTCAGGGGAGAAATTCACCCCTCCACTTT. Translation: CASSLVQGRNSPLHF.

The chain carries TRBV7-9 and TRBJ2-3; D gene uncertain. The CDR3 covers 13 residues. Germline V gene sequence: CDR1 SEHNR, CDR2 FQNEAQ (reference sequence). V gave up 3 bases and J gave up 2 bases, with 6 bases separating them. In nucleotides, the CDR3 is TGTGCCAGCAGCTTTGTAGCCACAGATACGCAGTATTTT. Residues: CASSFVATDTQYF.

The V gene is TRBV5-4, the J gene TRBJ2-7; 10 nucleotides agree with TRBD2. Germline lookup yields CDR1 SGHNT and CDR2 YYREEE (reference sequence). The CDR3 loop spans 15 amino acids. With V trimmed by 3 bases and J by 2 bases, 5 bases remained unmatched. The CDR3 is CASSYRSGGAYEQYF. CDR3 DNA sequence: TGTGCCAGCAGCTATAGAAGCGGGGGGGCCTACGAGCAGTACTTC.

The chain has TRBV2 and TRBJ2-7; D may be TRBD1 (5 bases). Germline V gene data show CDR1 as SNHLY and CDR2 as FYNNEI. There are 14 residues in the CDR3. Deletions cut 8 bases from V and 0 bases from J, with 14 bases between. The CDR3 here is CASLETENSYEQYF. The DNA for the CDR3 is TGTGCCAGCCTGGAGACAGAGAACTCCTACGAGCAGTACTTC.

The chain carries TRBV9 and TRBJ1-4; no reliable D call. The V end was cut by 0 bases, the J end by 0 bases, with 12 bases between. Per the germline V gene, CDR1 is SGDLS and CDR2 is YYNGEE. The CDR3 totals 17 residues. CDR3 amino acids: CASSVDPTSATNEKLFF. CDR3 DNA sequence: TGTGCCAGCAGCGTAGACCCCACATCTGCAACTAATGAAAAACTGTTTTTT.

The rearrangement links TRBV20-1 to TRBJ2-1; possibly TRBD2 for D (5 bases). CDR3 length: 11 residues. The germline V and J ends were trimmed by 5 bases and 4 bases, with 6 bases remaining between them. Germline CDR1 reads DFQATT; CDR2 reads SNEGSKA (reference sequence). For the CDR3, the DNA is TGCAGTGCTGGGAGTTACAATGAGCAGTTCTTC. Translation: CSAGSYNEQFF.

This chain links TRBV5-1 with TRBJ1-4; TRBD1 aligns across 8 bases. The germline V gene has CDR1 SGHRS and CDR2 YFSETQ. With 4 bases clipped from V and 5 bases from J, the junction kept 7 bases outside the gene matches. The CDR3 extends over 15 amino acids. CDR3 nucleotides: TGCGCCAGCAGCGGGGGGACAGGCTTGAATGAAAAACTGTTTTTT. It specifies CASSGGTGLNEKLFF.

The chain uses TRBV5-1 and TRBJ1-6; TRBD1 might be the D (5 bases). Deletions cut 0 bases from V and 9 bases from J, with 16 bases between. Germline V gene data show CDR1 as SGHRS and CDR2 as YFSETQ. The CDR3 spans 16 residues. The CDR3: CASSLGAGMVGSPLHF. CDR3 nucleotide sequence: TGCGCCAGCAGCTTGGGGGCAGGGATGGTCGGTTCACCCCTCCACTTT.

This clone was counted only a few times. The chain is built from TRBV15 and TRBJ1-2; maybe TRBD1 (6 bases). The CDR3 runs to 15 residues. Germline V CDR1 and CDR2: LNHNV, YYDKDF (reference sequence). Trimming took 5 bases from V and 3 from J, leaving 16 bases between them. CDR3 DNA: TGTGCCACCAGCCGGACGGGAGGGGGGGACTATGGCTACACCTTC. This encodes CATSRTGGGDYGYTF.

The CDR3 loop is CASSPFSGFIDTQYF. CDR3 sequence (DNA): TGTGCCAGCTCACCATTTAGCGGGTTTATCGATACGCAGTATTTT. J is TRBJ2-3 and V is TRBV18, with 7 positions matching TRBD2. The V gene's germline CDR1 is KGHSH and CDR2 LQKENI. CDR3 length equals 15 residues. The V segment lost 2 bases and the J segment 6 bases; nucleotides outside the gene matches: 8. The variable domain in full, with the rest retrieved from reference TRBV18 and TRBJ2-3, is NAGVMQNPRHLVRRRGQEARLRCSPMKGHSHVYWYRQLPEEGLKFMVYLQKENIIDESGMPKERFSAEFPKEGPSILRIQQVVRGDSAAYFCASSPFSGFIDTQYFGPGTRLTVL.

The J gene is TRBJ1-2, the V gene TRBV5-1, with 7 bases matching TRBD1. The CDR3 runs to 15 residues. Trimming cost V 0 bases and J 6 bases; bases outside gene matches: 8. Germline V gives CDR1 SGHRS, CDR2 YFSETQ. The CDR3 DNA is TGCGCCAGCAGCTTGGACAGGGGAGAAAATGATGGCTACACCTTC. Amino acids: CASSLDRGENDGYTF.

This clone was found a few times. The chain couples TRBV6-5 to TRBJ1-3, with D uncertain. The CDR3 is 12 residues long. Germline lookup yields CDR1 MNHEY and CDR2 SVGAGI. Between the trimmed V and J ends, which lost 10 bases and 1 base, there was a span of 8 bases. For the CDR3, the DNA is TGTGCCACCCACGGGTCTGGAAACACCATATATTTT. It encodes CATHGSGNTIYF.

This clone was found a few times. The chain recombines TRBV6-6 with TRBJ2-1, with D uncertain. CDR1 and CDR2 from the germline V gene are MNHNY and SVGAGI (reference sequence). The CDR3 is made up of 13 amino acids. Trimming cost V 8 bases and J 5 bases, with 13 bases left between them. The CDR3 DNA reads as TGTGCCAGCGCGGCCCTTAGCCACAATGAGCAGTTCTTC. As protein: CASAALSHNEQFF.

The chain is built from TRBV13 and TRBJ2-3; TRBD2 aligns across 10 bases. The V and J ends lost 4 bases and 0 bases, in that order; junction bases with no gene match: 10. The CDR3 contains 18 residues. CDR1 is PRHDT, CDR2 FYEKMQ, per germline (reference sequence). The CDR3 sequence is CASSSVAGGSPSTDTQYF. The CDR3 DNA reads TGTGCCAGCAGCTCCGTAGCGGGGGGAAGTCCTAGCACAGATACGCAGTATTTT. The full variable domain, completed using reference TRBV13 and TRBJ2-3, is AAGVIQSPRHLIKEKRETATLKCYPIPRHDTVYWYQQGPGQDPQFLISFYEKMQSDKGSIPDRFSAQQFSDYHSELNMSSLELGDSALYFCASSSVAGGSPSTDTQYFGPGTRLTVL.

The rearrangement uses TRBV5-8 and TRBJ2-5; D may be TRBD1 (5 bases). Trimming shortened V by 0 bases and J by 5 bases, and 14 bases separated the two germline ends. CDR3 length: 15 amino acids. Germline-derived CDR1 and CDR2 are SGHTS and YDEGEE. CDR3: CASSLAGYEAETQYF. The CDR3 bases are TGTGCCAGCAGCTTGGCAGGGTATGAAGCGGAGACCCAGTACTTC.

This rearrangement joins TRBV6-5 to TRBJ1-2; 8 nucleotides line up with TRBD1. Germline CDR1 and CDR2: MNHEY and SVGAGI. The ends lost 5 bases at V and 4 bases at J; junction bases unmatched: 3. The CDR3 has 13 residues. This CDR3 reads CASSTDRVYGYTF. For the CDR3, the DNA is TGTGCCAGCAGTACGGACAGGGTCTATGGCTACACCTTC.

J is TRBJ1-3 and V is TRBV18; D perhaps matches TRBD1 (5 bases). The length of the CDR3 is 15 residues. Per the germline V gene, CDR1 is KGHSH and CDR2 is LQKENI. Deletions cut 0 bases from V and 2 bases from J, with 8 bases between. The CDR3 DNA reads TGTGCCAGCTCACCACCCCTGACAGCTGGAAACACCATATATTTT. Translation gives CASSPPLTAGNTIYF.

V gene TRBV6-5 combines with J gene TRBJ2-3; 9 positions agree with TRBD2. The germline V gene has CDR1 MNHEY and CDR2 SVGAGI. The CDR3 is 16 residues long. V was clipped by 1 base and J by 2 bases; unmatched bases: 4. The CDR3 DNA reads as TGTGCCAGCAGTTACTGGCTAGCGGGGCCCACAGATACGCAGTATTTT. Translated, it gives CASSYWLAGPTDTQYF.

The table lists this clone with a few counts. The V and J genes are TRBV6-1 and TRBJ2-7; unclear D gene. This CDR3 comprises 13 residues. Trimming shortened V by 4 bases and J by 5 bases, and 12 bases separated the two germline ends. Looked up from germline, CDR1 is MNHNS and CDR2 is SASEGT. CDR3 protein: CASSATNADEQYF. Here the CDR3 DNA reads TGTGCCAGCAGTGCTACGAACGCGGACGAGCAGTACTTC.

The V call is TRBV6-1, the J call TRBJ2-7; weak D call: TRBD2 (5 bases). The germline V and J ends were trimmed by 6 bases and 0 bases, with 15 bases remaining between them. Per germline, CDR1 MNHNS and CDR2 SASEGT. CDR3 length: 15 residues. The CDR3 loop reads CASRAGGSFSYEQYF. CDR3 nucleotide sequence: TGTGCCAGCAGAGCAGGAGGCTCTTTCTCCTACGAGCAGTACTTC.

Comment on this clone: Other DNA sequences in the same sample also yield this CDR3. The J gene is TRBJ2-1, the V gene TRBV27; 10 positions match TRBD1. This CDR3 region has 15 residues. Germline V CDR1 and CDR2: MNHEY, SMNVEV (reference sequence). Unmatched junction bases numbered 2, after V lost 2 bases and J lost 4 bases. CDR3 region: CASSLGTGAYNEQFF. Here the CDR3 DNA reads TGTGCCAGCAGTTTAGGGACAGGGGCATACAATGAGCAGTTCTTC.

This chain joins TRBV10-3 and TRBJ1-2; the D gene is possibly TRBD1 (5 bases). The V end was cut by 11 bases, the J end by 3 bases, with 16 bases between. Germline CDR1 and CDR2: ENHRY and SYGVKD. The CDR3 sequence is 13 residues long. The CDR3 region is CAAGAGRDYGYTF. The DNA of the CDR3 is TGTGCCGCCGGGGCAGGGAGGGACTATGGCTACACCTTC.

The rearrangement joins TRBV19 to TRBJ1-5, with TRBD1 matching 7 bases. This CDR3 comprises 17 residues. Per the germline V gene, CDR1 is LNHDA and CDR2 is SQIVND (reference sequence). V gave up 1 base and J gave up 4 bases; unmatched junction bases: 10. The CDR3: CASSIARFRTGNQPQHF. The CDR3 region has the DNA TGTGCCAGTAGTATAGCCCGGTTTAGGACAGGTAATCAGCCCCAGCATTTT.

This clone was observed a few times. The same CDR3 can be traced to other DNA sequences in this sample. This sequence joins TRBV18 and TRBJ1-6, with 9 bases aligning to TRBD1. CDR1 and CDR2 (germline): KGHSH, LQKENI. After removal of 3 bases from V and 7 bases from J, the junction contained 1 base not matched to a gene. CDR3 length: 14 amino acids. The CDR3 DNA reads as TGTGCCAGCTCACCTGGACAGGGGAATTCACCCCTCCACTTT. It yields the protein CASSPGQGNSPLHF.

This clone came up a few times. This sequence joins TRBV14 and TRBJ2-7, with D unresolved. CDR1 and CDR2 from the germline V gene are SGHDN and FVKESK. CDR3 size: 12 residues. V lost 3 bases and J lost 5, with 8 bases in between. The CDR3 reads CASSHLPHEQYF. CDR3 DNA sequence: TGTGCCAGCAGCCATCTCCCCCACGAGCAGTACTTC.

V and J are TRBV6-5 and TRBJ2-7; the D is unclear. The V gene lost 4 bases and the J gene lost 2 bases, with 6 bases spanning the gap. Per germline, CDR1 MNHEY and CDR2 SVGAGI. The CDR3 is 12 amino acids. CDR3 loop: CASSSDTYEQYF. DNA for the CDR3: TGTGCCAGCAGTTCTGACACCTACGAGCAGTACTTC.

This clone showed up just a few times. The chain recombines TRBV7-2 with TRBJ1-1; weak D call: TRBD1 (5 bases). The CDR3 spans 15 residues. Per the germline V gene, CDR1 is SGHTA and CDR2 is FQGNSA. V was cut by 5 bases and J by 5 bases, with 18 bases left in between. The DNA for the CDR3 is TGTGCCAGCAGCCTAACAGGCCTTGTGGGGACTGAAGCTTTCTTT. Residues: CASSLTGLVGTEAFF.

The genes are TRBV5-1 and TRBJ2-3; 8 nucleotides match TRBD1. Germline V CDR1 and CDR2: SGHRS, YFSETQ. V shed 2 bases and J 1 base; nucleotides not matched to a gene: 6. This CDR3 is 16 amino acids long. The CDR3 loop is CASSFPGGAGTDTQYF. The CDR3 coding sequence is TGCGCCAGCAGCTTCCCAGGGGGCGCCGGCACAGATACGCAGTATTTT.

V is TRBV5-8 and J is TRBJ1-6; D may be TRBD1 (6 bases). The germline V gene encodes CDR1 SGHTS and CDR2 YDEGEE. Trimming cost V 10 bases and J 10 bases, with 21 bases left between them. The CDR3 totals 14 residues. The CDR3 protein is CASVRDTLSSPLHF. CDR3 coding DNA: TGTGCCTCCGTACGGGACACCCTCTCCTCACCCCTCCACTTT.

V gene TRBV2 combines with J gene TRBJ2-3, with TRBD2 identical over 15 bases. CDR3 length: 16 residues. The ends lost 6 bases at V and 5 bases at J; junction bases unmatched: 6. Germline V gene lookup returns CDR1 SNHLY and CDR2 FYNNEI. Here the CDR3 DNA reads TGTGCCAGCAGATGGACTAGCGGGGGGGTGGTAGATACGCAGTATTTT. Translating gives CASRWTSGGVVDTQYF.